The rows below give T cell receptor beta chains drawn from one sample of a study of T cells expressing NK-cell markers. TCRdb re-called the 5' RACE reads; every CDR3 protein appears as one record, without DNA. This table holds approximately 150,000 distinct CDR3 sequences. The specimen was blood T cells: a sorted CD56 or NKG2C T cell subset, CD4+ or CD8+ T cells, or bulk PBMC T cells (not recorded which). The receptors shown here come from a man younger than 35 in good health. Both conserved end residues are part of each CDR3.

V: TRBV5-1; J: TRBJ2-1; CDR3: CASSSGEARRLAGYNEQFF
V: TRBV2; J: TRBJ2-1; CDR3: CASSEALLGGEQFF
V: TRBV6-1; J: TRBJ1-1; CDR3: CASVAGTNTEAFF
V: TRBV12-5; J: TRBJ2-5; CDR3: CASGSPNRDGYETQYF
V: TRBV20-1; J: TRBJ2-3; CDR3: CSATDRGQVDTQYF
V: TRBV18; J: TRBJ2-1; CDR3: CASSPGLSTEKREQFF
V: TRBV11-2; J: TRBJ2-1; CDR3: CASSLKASGWDEQFF
V: TRBV9; J: TRBJ2-1; CDR3: CASSVGVFGGDEQFF
V: TRBV12-3/TRBV12-4; J: TRBJ2-5; CDR3: CASSVLAEETQYF
V: TRBV12-3/TRBV12-4; J: TRBJ2-3; CDR3: CASSGRAVSDTQYF
V: TRBV5-6; J: TRBJ2-5; CDR3: CASSAWPGQVLETQYF
V: TRBV28; J: TRBJ2-2; CDR3: CAEGSWDTGELFF
V: TRBV7-6; J: TRBJ2-5; CDR3: CASSLRTSGKETQYF
V: TRBV2; J: TRBJ1-2; CDR3: CASSETGQLYGYTF
V: TRBV7-9; J: TRBJ2-3; CDR3: CASSLWRTGAPDTQYF
V: TRBV12-3/TRBV12-4; J: TRBJ1-1; CDR3: CASSPQPSGTEAFF
V: TRBV6-2/TRBV6-3; J: TRBJ2-2; CDR3: CASSYSSIPTPWNTGELFF
V: TRBV7-7; J: TRBJ2-7; CDR3: CASSPGPGQGYEQYF
V: TRBV6-2/TRBV6-3; J: TRBJ2-1; CDR3: CASSYSSSTPYNEQFF
V: TRBV6-1; J: TRBJ2-7; CDR3: CASSPWELSYEQYF
V: TRBV20-1; J: TRBJ1-3; CDR3: CSARDSGDTNSGNTIYF
V: TRBV5-1; J: TRBJ1-5; CDR3: CASSSGSGDSNQPQHF
V: TRBV6-5; J: TRBJ2-1; CDR3: CASSSGQDEQFF
V: TRBV11-2; J: TRBJ2-2; CDR3: CASSLSLAGYTGELFF
V: TRBV14; J: TRBJ2-6; CDR3: CASSRGRALELSGANVLTF
V: TRBV5-1; J: TRBJ2-1; CDR3: CASSLSLAGGFHEQFF
V: TRBV20-1; J: TRBJ2-7; CDR3: CSARASGRGPSYEQYF
V: TRBV5-4; J: TRBJ2-7; CDR3: CASSLGGSSGDYEQYF
V: TRBV5-6; J: TRBJ2-7; CDR3: CASSLVTGSDEQYF
V: TRBV4-1; J: TRBJ2-1; CDR3: CASSQGTGRYNEQFF